These 32 T cell receptor beta chains originate from one sample sequenced in a study of response to subunit inactivated influenza vaccine. TCRdb ran MiXCR on the RT-PCR reads and lists one entry per CDR3 protein. The table records hundreds of thousands of distinct CDR3 sequences, about 12% of them present only once. Sequenced material: PBMCs from blood, taken on the day of vaccination. All receptors derive from a man over 45 who received an inactivated influenza vaccine.

This clonotype has just a few counts. The V and J genes are TRBV11-2 and TRBJ2-1; 7 bases match TRBD2. This CDR3 is built from 18 residues. Germline trimming cut 2 bases from V and 2 bases from J; bases unmatched to any gene: 12. CDR1 SGHAT and CDR2 FQNNGV come from the germline V gene. CDR3 coding DNA: TGTGCCAGCAGCTTATACGTCGGGGGGAGAATAACCTACAATGAGCAGTTCTTC. Protein sequence: CASSLYVGGRITYNEQFF.

This clonotype was counted a few times. V usage is TRBV6-1 and J usage is TRBJ2-1; D not resolved. The V gene lost 7 bases and the J gene lost 4 bases, with 8 bases spanning the gap. Germline values: CDR1 MNHNS, CDR2 SASEGT. This CDR3 is built from 12 residues. CDR3 sequence: CASTPKYNEQFF. The CDR3 DNA follows: TGTGCCAGCACCCCTAAGTACAATGAGCAGTTCTTC.

This chain joins TRBV5-1 and TRBJ2-7; D could derive from TRBD1 or TRBD2 (5 bases each). The ends were cut back, 2 bases at V and 7 bases at J, with 13 bases in the middle. The CDR3 spans 13 residues. The germline V gene has CDR1 SGHRS and CDR2 YFSETQ. This chain's CDR3 is CASSFGALREQYF. Here the CDR3 DNA reads TGCGCCAGCAGCTTCGGGGCCCTAAGGGAGCAGTACTTC.

This clonotype was counted many times. V gene TRBV3-1 combines with J gene TRBJ1-1, with 8 bases aligning to TRBD1. After removal of 3 bases from V and 5 bases from J, the junction contained 11 bases not matched to a gene. CDR3 length: 16 residues. The V gene's germline CDR1 is LGHDT and CDR2 YNNKEL (reference sequence). The CDR3: CASSHAEETGVTEAFF. CDR3 nucleotide sequence: TGTGCCAGCAGCCATGCTGAGGAGACAGGGGTGACTGAAGCTTTCTTT.

The DNA for the CDR3 is TGCAGCGTTGTTACCACAGATACGCAGTATTTT. Translated: CSVVTTDTQYF. This chain links TRBV29-1 with TRBJ2-3; D is uncertain. CDR3 length equals 11 residues. V lost 4 bases and J lost 2, with 4 bases in between. Germline CDR1 reads SQVTM; CDR2 reads ANQGSEA.

This clonotype was detected only a few times. The rearrangement links TRBV6-2 or TRBV6-3 to TRBJ2-3, with a possible D match to TRBD1 (5 bases). CDR3 length equals 14 residues. The V and J ends lost 6 bases and 4 bases respectively, with 14 bases between them. Germline V gives CDR1 MNHEY, CDR2 SVGEGT. DNA of the CDR3: TGTGCCAGCAGCGCGCTTGGGGCCGCAGATACGCAGTATTTT. It is translated as CASSALGAADTQYF.

The rearrangement joins TRBV6-1 to TRBJ2-5; the match to TRBD1 covers 9 bases. This CDR3 is 16 amino acids long. Looked up from germline, CDR1 is MNHNS and CDR2 is SASEGT. V was pared by 3 bases and J by 2 bases, with 7 bases of the junction left unmatched. The CDR3 DNA reads TGTGCCAGCAGTGACTGGACAGGGGAATATCAAGAGACCCAGTACTTC. It translates to CASSDWTGEYQETQYF.

The J gene is TRBJ2-7, the V gene TRBV15, with unresolved D. CDR1 LNHNV and CDR2 YYDKDF come from the germline V gene (reference sequence). The CDR3 consists of 15 residues. V lost 1 base to trimming and J lost 6 bases, with 16 bases between them. CDR3 region: CATSRGTAKGGEQYF. The CDR3 bases are TGTGCCACCAGCAGAGGGACCGCCAAGGGCGGCGAGCAGTACTTC.

The chain carries TRBV29-1 and TRBJ2-7, with D unclear. This CDR3 is 11 amino acids long. Per the germline V gene, CDR1 is SQVTM and CDR2 is ANQGSEA. Trimming removed 5 bases from V and 1 base from J, with 6 bases in between. CDR3 protein: CSVQRSYEQYF. The CDR3 DNA is TGCAGCGTTCAGCGATCCTACGAGCAGTACTTC.

This clonotype was observed a handful of times. CDR3 region: CASSLVVDGEQYF. The CDR3 bases are TGTGCCAGCAGCTTAGTGGTTGACGGCGAGCAGTACTTC. This chain connects TRBV7-9 to TRBJ2-7; no reliable D call. This CDR3 has 13 amino acids. Looked up from germline, CDR1 is SEHNR and CDR2 is FQNEAQ (reference sequence). V lost 1 base to trimming and J lost 6 bases, with 10 bases between them.

This clonotype turned up a few times. The chain has TRBV5-5 and TRBJ1-5; D uncertain. V shed 4 bases and J shed 1 base, with 12 bases lying between them. This CDR3 is built from 15 residues. Germline values: CDR1 SGHKS, CDR2 YYEKEE (reference sequence). In DNA form, the CDR3 reads TGTGCCAGCAGCGTCAGCGGTTGGAGCAATCAGCCCCAGCATTTT. Amino acids: CASSVSGWSNQPQHF.

V and J are TRBV5-1 and TRBJ2-3; 9 nucleotides match TRBD2. Germline assignment: CDR1 SGHRS and CDR2 YFSETQ. This CDR3 spans 16 amino acids. V lost 5 bases to trimming and J lost 7 bases; unmatched junction nucleotides: 14. The CDR3 bases are TGCGCCAGCAGACCATCTAGCGGGGCCCCGGTATATACGCAGTATTTT. This sequence encodes CASRPSSGAPVYTQYF. The entire variable domain, with the rest obtained from reference TRBV5-1 and TRBJ2-3, is as follows: KAGVTQTPRYLIKTRGQQVTLSCSPISGHRSVSWYQQTPGQGLQFLFEYFSETQRNKGNFPGRFSGRQFSNSRSEMNVSTLELGDSALYLCASRPSSGAPVYTQYFGPGTRLTVL.

This clonotype was observed a few times. The genes are TRBV10-3 and TRBJ2-4, with 7 bases matching TRBD1. Unmatched junction bases numbered 0, after V lost 4 bases and J lost 3 bases. Germline CDR1 ENHRY, CDR2 SYGVKD. The CDR3 is made up of 13 amino acids. The chain's CDR3 is CAISGDSKNIQYF. CDR3 nucleotides: TGTGCCATCAGTGGGGACAGCAAAAACATTCAGTACTTC.

The chain is built from TRBV6-5 and TRBJ2-3, with TRBD1 as a possible D gene (6 bases). Germline V lookup: CDR1 MNHEY, CDR2 SVGAGI. The CDR3 has 14 residues. Trimming shortened V by 0 bases and J by 6 bases, and 10 bases separated the two germline ends. The CDR3 here is CASSYSYRADTQYF. CDR3 sequence (DNA): TGTGCCAGCAGTTACTCCTACAGGGCCGATACGCAGTATTTT.

The table lists this clonotype with a few counts. CDR3 region: CASSHRQTDTQYF. The CDR3, as DNA: TGTGCCAGCAGCCACCGACAGACAGATACGCAGTATTTT. This chain joins TRBV7-7 and TRBJ2-3; the D gene is possibly TRBD1 (5 bases). The ends were cut back, 5 bases at V and 3 bases at J, with 9 bases in the middle. This CDR3 has 13 residues. The germline V gene has CDR1 SSHAT and CDR2 FNYEAQ (reference sequence).

This chain links TRBV6-1 with TRBJ2-1; 9 bases agree with TRBD1. CDR1 is MNHNS, CDR2 SASEGT, per germline. Trimming cost V 8 bases and J 0 bases; bases outside gene matches: 14. The CDR3 length is 18 residues. The CDR3 loop reads CASVGGQGATRSYNEQFF. CDR3 in DNA: TGTGCCAGCGTAGGGGGACAGGGCGCTACCCGCTCCTACAATGAGCAGTTCTTC.

This clonotype was seen at least ten times. J is TRBJ2-1 and V is TRBV5-5; D assignment may be TRBD1 or TRBD2 (5 bases each). This CDR3 has 13 residues. V shed 4 bases and J shed 14 bases, with 19 bases lying between them. Per germline, CDR1 SGHKS and CDR2 YYEKEE (reference sequence). The CDR3 DNA reads TGTGCCAGCAGCCCGCAATATGGGGGTTTCGAGTTCTTC. Translation gives CASSPQYGGFEFF.

This clonotype has just a few counts. The CDR3 DNA follows: TGCAGTGCTGGGGGGCGGGGCCCCTACAATGAGCAGTTCTTC. Translating it yields CSAGGRGPYNEQFF. V and J are TRBV20-1 and TRBJ2-1; D may match TRBD1 or TRBD2 (6 bases each). The CDR3 has 14 residues. Germline V gene lookup returns CDR1 DFQATT and CDR2 SNEGSKA (reference sequence). Between the trimmed V and J ends, which lost 5 bases and 2 bases, there was a span of 13 bases.

Many counts were recorded for this clonotype. The V gene is TRBV5-1, the J gene TRBJ2-2; D is tentatively TRBD1 or TRBD2 (5 bases each). The V and J ends lost 4 bases and 2 bases respectively, with 12 bases between them. Germline V lookup: CDR1 SGHRS, CDR2 YFSETQ. The CDR3 runs 15 residues. The CDR3 reads CASSQVGPNTGELFF. CDR3 nucleotide sequence: TGCGCCAGCAGCCAGGTGGGACCAAACACCGGGGAGCTGTTTTTT.

V is TRBV6-1 and J is TRBJ2-1; D gene ambiguous. From germline, CDR1 is MNHNS and CDR2 SASEGT. The ends were cut back, 9 bases at V and 5 bases at J, with 14 bases in the middle. The CDR3 contains 13 residues. Written as DNA, the CDR3 is TGTGCCAGTAAAACCCCGAAAAACAATGAGCAGTTCTTC. It is translated as CASKTPKNNEQFF.

This chain connects TRBV7-2 to TRBJ2-5; 7 bases are a match to TRBD2. CDR3 length: 16 residues. Germline V gives CDR1 SGHTA, CDR2 FQGNSA. V was clipped by 5 bases and J by 5 bases; unmatched bases: 14. CDR3 loop: CASSKNTPGGGETQYF. The CDR3 coding sequence is TGTGCCAGCAGCAAAAACACCCCCGGGGGAGGGGAGACCCAGTACTTC.

The gene calls are TRBV2 and TRBJ1-1; a weak D match, TRBD1 (5 bases). CDR3 length equals 13 residues. Deletions cut 2 bases from V and 8 bases from J, with 12 bases between. Germline values: CDR1 SNHLY, CDR2 FYNNEI. This CDR3 is CASSERVGGEAFF. CDR3 in DNA: TGTGCCAGCAGTGAAAGGGTTGGGGGGGAAGCTTTCTTT. Drawing the rest from reference TRBV2 and TRBJ1-1, the complete variable domain is EPEVTQTPSHQVTQMGQEVILRCVPISNHLYFYWYRQILGQKVEFLVSFYNNEISEKSEIFDDQFSVERPDGSNFTLKIRSTKLEDSAMYFCASSERVGGEAFFGQGTRLTVV.

The chain employs TRBV28 and TRBJ2-2; 9 bases map to TRBD1. Germline loops: CDR1 MDHEN, CDR2 SYDVKM. J gave up 7 bases and V 4 bases, and 7 bases lay outside the gene matches. This CDR3 has 15 amino acids. CDR3 bases: TGTGCCAGCAGTTCCGGACAGGGGTATTACGGGGAGCTGTTTTTT. Amino acids: CASSSGQGYYGELFF.

The J gene is TRBJ2-3, the V gene TRBV21-1; the table's D call TRBD1 went unverified against the DNA. TRBV21-1 constitutes a pseudogene. CDR3 length equals 17 residues. The chain's CDR3 is CASSKEGGGRLSDTQYF. The DNA for the CDR3 is TGTGCCAGCAGCAAAGAAGGAGGGGGGCGGTTGTCAGATACGCAGTATTTT.

This clonotype was seen at least ten times. V and J are TRBV24-1 and TRBJ2-3; TRBD2 matches 13 bases. V lost 4 bases, J lost 3 bases, and 6 bases stayed unmatched. CDR3 length: 17 amino acids. Per the germline V gene, CDR1 is KGHDR and CDR2 is SFDVKD. The CDR3 DNA sequence: TGTGCCACCAGTGACACCCGGACTAGCGGGAGTACAGATACGCAGTATTTT. The encoded protein is CATSDTRTSGSTDTQYF.

This clonotype has a count of ten or more. This rearrangement joins TRBV6-5 to TRBJ2-7, with a weak D call TRBD1 (6 bases). CDR1 is MNHEY, CDR2 SVGAGI, per germline. The CDR3 runs to 14 residues. Trimming removed 2 bases at V and 5 bases at J, with 13 bases between. CDR3 sequence reads: CASSYPPRGHEQYF. CDR3 DNA: TGTGCCAGCAGTTACCCGCCCAGGGGCCACGAGCAGTACTTC.

This clonotype occurred a few times. The gene calls are TRBV20-1 and TRBJ2-7; TRBD1 is a possible D gene (5 bases). This CDR3 has 14 residues. With 0 bases removed from V and 5 bases from J, the gap between germline ends came to 14 bases. Per the germline V gene, CDR1 is DFQATT and CDR2 is SNEGSKA (reference sequence). The CDR3 loop is CSARDMGQGNEQYF. CDR3 nucleotides: TGCAGTGCTAGAGATATGGGGCAGGGAAACGAGCAGTACTTC.

This rearrangement joins TRBV7-6 to TRBJ2-3; D may correspond to TRBD1 or TRBD2 (5 bases each). Germline CDR1 is SGHVS and CDR2 is FNYEAQ. V dropped 1 base and J dropped 0 bases, with 23 bases sitting between them. This CDR3 spans 20 amino acids. The CDR3 DNA reads TGTGCCAGCAGCTTAGAGGCAGGGACGGGCGTTCCTTCTAGCACAGATACGCAGTATTTT. Its protein is CASSLEAGTGVPSSTDTQYF. Complete variable domain (other parts from reference TRBV7-6 and TRBJ2-3): GAGVSQSPRYKVTKRGQDVALRCDPISGHVSLYWYRQALGQGPEFLTYFNYEAQQDKSGLPNDRFSAERPEGSISTLTIQRTEQRDSAMYRCASSLEAGTGVPSSTDTQYFGPGTRLTVL.

This clonotype was recorded a few times. V and J are TRBV20-1 and TRBJ1-5, with D uncertain. The germline V and J ends were trimmed by 2 bases and 0 bases, with 11 bases remaining between them. The CDR3 totals 15 residues. Per germline, CDR1 DFQATT and CDR2 SNEGSKA (reference sequence). Here the CDR3 DNA reads TGCAGTGCTAGAAGGTCAGGATTTAGCAATCAGCCCCAGCATTTT. Translated: CSARRSGFSNQPQHF.

By share, this clonotype counts as medium-sized. The chain uses TRBV7-2 and TRBJ2-3, with TRBD2 identical over 9 bases. The CDR3 has 16 residues. Trimming took 4 bases from V and 2 from J; bases not matched to a gene: 7. The germline V gene encodes CDR1 SGHTA and CDR2 FQGNSA. CDR3 sequence: CASSWGLAGSTDTQYF. For the CDR3, the DNA is TGTGCCAGCAGCTGGGGACTAGCAGGGTCCACAGATACGCAGTATTTT. The whole variable domain, filled in from reference TRBV7-2 and TRBJ2-3, reads GAGVSQSPSNKVTEKGKDVELRCDPISGHTALYWYRQSLGQGLEFLIYFQGNSAPDKSGLPSDRFSAERTGGSVSTLTIQRTQQEDSAVYLCASSWGLAGSTDTQYFGPGTRLTVL.

This chain uses TRBV29-1 with TRBJ2-7, with TRBD2 matching over 8 bases. The junction had 7 bases not matched to a gene; V was cut back by 7 bases and J by 2 bases. Germline V gene lookup returns CDR1 SQVTM and CDR2 ANQGSEA. The length of the CDR3 is 13 residues. The CDR3 loop is CSAGGLATYEQYF. CDR3 bases: TGCAGCGCGGGAGGACTAGCTACCTACGAGCAGTACTTC.

In its sample, this clonotype was seen a few times. This chain connects TRBV2 to TRBJ2-5; 9 positions agree with TRBD1. Germline V lookup: CDR1 SNHLY, CDR2 FYNNEI. CDR3 length: 14 amino acids. The trim removed 7 bases at V and 6 bases at J, leaving 9 bases unmatched. The CDR3 DNA reads TGTGCCAGCATTGCGGGACAGGGAAGGAAGACCCAGTACTTC. It is translated as CASIAGQGRKTQYF.